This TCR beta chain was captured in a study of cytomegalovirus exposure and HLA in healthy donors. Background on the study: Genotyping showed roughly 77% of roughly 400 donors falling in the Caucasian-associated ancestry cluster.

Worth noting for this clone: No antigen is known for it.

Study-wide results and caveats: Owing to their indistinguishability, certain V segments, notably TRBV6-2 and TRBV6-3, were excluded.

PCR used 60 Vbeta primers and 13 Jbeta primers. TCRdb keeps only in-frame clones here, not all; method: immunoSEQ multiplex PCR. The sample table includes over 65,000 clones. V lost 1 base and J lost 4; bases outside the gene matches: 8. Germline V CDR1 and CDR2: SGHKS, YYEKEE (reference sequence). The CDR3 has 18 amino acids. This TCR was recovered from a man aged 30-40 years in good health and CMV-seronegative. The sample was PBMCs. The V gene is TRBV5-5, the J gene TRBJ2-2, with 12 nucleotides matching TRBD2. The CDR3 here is CASSLPSGGAMSTGELFF. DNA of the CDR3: TGTGCCAGCAGCTTGCCTAGCGGGGGGGCGATGAGCACCGGGGAGCTGTTTTTT.